The T cell receptor beta chain under discussion was sequenced for a study of cytomegalovirus exposure and HLA in healthy donors. Overall study results and limits: The likely explanation for a cluster of highly shared sequence variants was sequencing artifact. A further, later analysis showed that HLA-associated TCR beta chains (compared with equally common others) were more clonally expanded. Productive status was seen about 90% or about 30% of the time for most TCR beta V segments in an earlier analysis.

In regard to this clone: What it binds is not known.

A multiplex PCR was run with 60 Vbeta primers and 13 Jbeta primers. Profiling relied on immunoSEQ multiplex PCR, and the TCRdb table lists in-frame clones only, not all of them. The sample has about 130,000 clones, around 78% seen once; the top ten hold around 1.5%. Trimming took 3 bases from V and 2 from J; bases not matched to a gene: 2. The germline gives CDR1 MNHNS, CDR2 SASEGT. The CDR3 is made up of 14 amino acids. Sequencing was carried out using PBMCs. This rearrangement joins TRBV6-1 to TRBJ2-7; 9 bases map to TRBD2. The sequence was collected from a woman younger than 30 in good health and CMV-seronegative. The DNA for the CDR3 is TGTGCCAGCAGTGAGACTAGCGGACCCTACGAGCAGTACTTC. Its protein is CASSETSGPYEQYF.